The next 16 T cell receptor beta chains were all read from a single sample in a study of a mutant IDH1 vaccine in newly diagnosed glioma. Assay: immunoSEQ multiplex PCR; the TCRdb copy retains only in-frame clones and omits some. The sample holds some 90,000 clones; roughly 80% are singletons and the top ten take less than 5.5%. Time point meaning: baseline, week 1 (first vaccination visit). Treatment reported: pre-vaccination baseline after standard-of-care therapy. This sample comprised PBMCs, obtained from a glioma patient treated with radiotherapy, temozolomide or both. The receptors originated from a man aged 35-49 years with glioma. Some clones in this sample may be carry-over from other donors' samples.

V is TRBV9 and J is TRBJ2-3; the D gene is possibly TRBD1 (5 bases). The CDR3 length is 14 residues. V lost 1 base and J 7 bases, leaving 13 bases between the germline ends. The V gene's germline CDR1 is SGDLS and CDR2 YYNGEE. In DNA, the CDR3 is TGTGCCAGCAGCGTACCCCAGGGTGGTCATACGCAGTATTTT. Translated: CASSVPQGGHTQYF.

The chain employs TRBV5-6 and TRBJ2-5; 13 nucleotides align to TRBD2. Losses at the gene ends were 5 bases for V and 4 bases for J; bases not matched to a gene: 11. The germline V gene encodes CDR1 SGHDT and CDR2 YYEEEE. The CDR3 has 17 amino acids. CDR3 coding DNA: TGTGCCAGCAGTTACCGGACTAGCGGGGGTCAAAGAGAGACCCAGTACTTC. It translates to CASSYRTSGGQRETQYF.

The J gene is TRBJ2-7, the V gene TRBV2; 13 nucleotides match TRBD2. The junction had 6 bases not matched to a gene; V was cut back by 10 bases and J by 3 bases. Germline lookup yields CDR1 SNHLY and CDR2 FYNNEI. The CDR3 has 14 amino acids. The CDR3 DNA reads TGTGCCACCAGACTAGCGGGGGGTGACTACGAGCAGTACTTC. Translating gives CATRLAGGDYEQYF.

The chain uses TRBV2 and TRBJ1-1; D is perhaps TRBD1 (5 bases). The CDR3 extends over 15 amino acids. Germline loops: CDR1 SNHLY, CDR2 FYNNEI. V lost 2 bases, J lost 0 bases, and 10 bases lay in between. CDR3 residues: CASSEQGSMNTEAFF. The CDR3 DNA follows: TGTGCCAGCAGTGAACAGGGCAGTATGAACACTGAAGCTTTCTTT.

The CDR3 nucleotides are TGTGCCAGCTCATCCGTGGGGGACTCCTACAATGAGCAGTTCTTC. It yields the protein CASSSVGDSYNEQFF. The rearrangement uses TRBV18 and TRBJ2-1, with D perhaps assigned TRBD1 or TRBD2 (5 bases each). Trimming cost V 5 bases and J 0 bases, with 11 bases left between them. This CDR3 comprises 15 residues. Germline assignment: CDR1 KGHSH and CDR2 LQKENI.

V is TRBV6-5 and J is TRBJ2-7; D is uncertain. The length of the CDR3 is 13 residues. V was cut by 5 bases and J by 2 bases, with 10 bases left in between. The germline gives CDR1 MNHEY, CDR2 SVGAGI. The CDR3 loop reads CASSRSPAYEQYF. The CDR3 DNA follows: TGTGCCAGCAGTCGCTCTCCGGCCTACGAGCAGTACTTC.

The chain has TRBV2 and TRBJ2-6; D is perhaps TRBD2 (6 bases). The CDR3 is 17 residues long. V lost 8 bases to trimming and J lost 0 bases, with 17 bases between them. The germline V gene encodes CDR1 SNHLY and CDR2 FYNNEI. Here the CDR3 reads CASARGAGFSGANVLTF. The CDR3 DNA is TGTGCCAGCGCCCGAGGCGCGGGGTTCTCTGGGGCCAACGTCCTGACTTTC.

This clone appeared once. V and J are TRBV6-6 and TRBJ2-7; 7 nucleotides agree with TRBD1. CDR3 length equals 14 residues. V was pared by 5 bases and J by 4 bases, with 8 bases of the junction left unmatched. Germline V CDR1 and CDR2: MNHNY, SVGAGI (reference sequence). The CDR3 DNA sequence: TGTGCCAGCAGTGCAGGGACAGTAGGGTACGAGCAGTACTTC. Translating it yields CASSAGTVGYEQYF.

In this sample, this clone turned up once. The chain recombines TRBV6-1 with TRBJ1-6; possibly TRBD1 for D (5 bases). The length of the CDR3 is 13 residues. V lost 2 bases, J lost 7 bases, and 6 bases lay in between. Germline V gene data show CDR1 as MNHNS and CDR2 as SASEGT. CDR3 residues: CASSEWDNSPLHF. In nucleotides, the CDR3 is TGTGCCAGCAGTGAATGGGACAATTCACCCCTCCACTTT.

The rearrangement links TRBV5-4 to TRBJ1-2, with unresolved D. The V end lost 0 bases, the J end lost 4 bases, and 4 bases lay between the germline ends. This CDR3 is 12 amino acids long. The V gene's germline CDR1 is SGHNT and CDR2 YYREEE (reference sequence). Here the CDR3 reads CASSLDSYGYTF. The CDR3 DNA reads as TGTGCCAGCAGCTTGGATAGCTATGGCTACACCTTC.

This rearrangement joins TRBV9 to TRBJ2-7, with D maybe TRBD1 (6 bases). Germline V gene sequence: CDR1 SGDLS, CDR2 YYNGEE. Trimming shortened V by 7 bases and J by 3 bases, and 17 bases separated the two germline ends. CDR3 size: 14 residues. The CDR3 coding sequence is TGTGCCAGCTTTAGGTGCAGGGGCGTCTACGAGCAGTACTTC. Amino acids: CASFRCRGVYEQYF.

The chain uses TRBV4-1 and TRBJ1-2; D remains unclear. This CDR3 comprises 15 residues. The V gene's germline CDR1 is MGHRA and CDR2 YSYEKL. V shed 0 bases and J shed 8 bases, with 16 bases lying between them. CDR3 coding DNA: TGCGCCAGCAGCCAAGATTCTGAGTTGGCTATGGGCTACACCTTC. Translated: CASSQDSELAMGYTF.

The rearrangement joins TRBV10-1 to TRBJ1-1; the D gene is possibly TRBD1 (6 bases). The CDR3 sequence is 14 residues long. The germline V and J ends were trimmed by 6 bases and 1 base, with 12 bases remaining between them. The germline V gene encodes CDR1 WNHNN and CDR2 SYGVQD (reference sequence). The DNA for the CDR3 is TGCGCCAGCAGCGGGGGGCCACCGAACACTGAAGCTTTCTTT. Amino acids: CASSGGPPNTEAFF.

The chain employs TRBV11-3 and TRBJ2-1; the match to TRBD1 covers 8 bases. Per the germline V gene, CDR1 is SGHNT and CDR2 is YENEEA. V shed 0 bases and J 3 bases; nucleotides not matched to a gene: 1. The CDR3 has 15 residues. The CDR3 DNA sequence: TGTGCCAGCAGCTTAGAACAGGGGGGCTACAATGAGCAGTTCTTC. This sequence encodes CASSLEQGGYNEQFF.

V usage is TRBV27 and J usage is TRBJ1-5, with D hard to call. Germline CDR1 MNHEY, CDR2 SMNVEV (reference sequence). V gave up 8 bases and J gave up 2 bases, with 7 bases separating them. The CDR3 totals 12 residues. This CDR3 is CASAAGNQPQHF. The CDR3 coding sequence is TGTGCCAGCGCGGCGGGCAATCAGCCCCAGCATTTT.

The CDR3 coding sequence is TGTGCCAGCAGCTTGGACAGAGGGGAGACCCAGTACTTC. This sequence encodes CASSLDRGETQYF. The rearrangement uses TRBV5-4 and TRBJ2-5; tentatively, D is TRBD2 (5 bases). The CDR3 contains 13 residues. Germline loops: CDR1 SGHNT, CDR2 YYREEE (reference sequence). The V end was cut by 0 bases, the J end by 5 bases, with 8 bases between.